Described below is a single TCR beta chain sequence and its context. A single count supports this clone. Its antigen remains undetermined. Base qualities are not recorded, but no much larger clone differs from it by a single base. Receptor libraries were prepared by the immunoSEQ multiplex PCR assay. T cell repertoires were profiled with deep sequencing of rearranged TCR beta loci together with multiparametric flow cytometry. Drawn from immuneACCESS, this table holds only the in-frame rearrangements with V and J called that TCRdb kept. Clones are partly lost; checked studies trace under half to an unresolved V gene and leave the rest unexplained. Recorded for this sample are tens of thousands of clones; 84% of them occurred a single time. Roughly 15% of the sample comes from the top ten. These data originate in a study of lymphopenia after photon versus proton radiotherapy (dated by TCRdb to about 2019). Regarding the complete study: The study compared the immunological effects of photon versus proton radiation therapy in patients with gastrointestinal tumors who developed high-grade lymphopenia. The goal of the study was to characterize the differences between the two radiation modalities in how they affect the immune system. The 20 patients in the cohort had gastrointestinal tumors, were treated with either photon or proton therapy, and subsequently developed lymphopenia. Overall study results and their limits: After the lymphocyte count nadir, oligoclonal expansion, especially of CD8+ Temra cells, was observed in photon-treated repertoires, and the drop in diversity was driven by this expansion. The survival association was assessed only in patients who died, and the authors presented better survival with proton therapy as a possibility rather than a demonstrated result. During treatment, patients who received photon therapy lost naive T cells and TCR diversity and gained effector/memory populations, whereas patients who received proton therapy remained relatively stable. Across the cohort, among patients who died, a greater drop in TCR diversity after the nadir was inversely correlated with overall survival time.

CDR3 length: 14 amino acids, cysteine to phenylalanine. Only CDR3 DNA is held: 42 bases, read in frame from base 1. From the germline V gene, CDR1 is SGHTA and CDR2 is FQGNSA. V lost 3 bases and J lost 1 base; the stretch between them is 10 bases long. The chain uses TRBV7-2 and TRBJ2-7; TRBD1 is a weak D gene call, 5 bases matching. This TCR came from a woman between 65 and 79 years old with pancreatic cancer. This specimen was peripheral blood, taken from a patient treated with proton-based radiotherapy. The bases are TGTGCCAGCAGCTTCCCAGGGCTTTCCTACGAGCAGTACTTC. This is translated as CASSFPGLSYEQYF.